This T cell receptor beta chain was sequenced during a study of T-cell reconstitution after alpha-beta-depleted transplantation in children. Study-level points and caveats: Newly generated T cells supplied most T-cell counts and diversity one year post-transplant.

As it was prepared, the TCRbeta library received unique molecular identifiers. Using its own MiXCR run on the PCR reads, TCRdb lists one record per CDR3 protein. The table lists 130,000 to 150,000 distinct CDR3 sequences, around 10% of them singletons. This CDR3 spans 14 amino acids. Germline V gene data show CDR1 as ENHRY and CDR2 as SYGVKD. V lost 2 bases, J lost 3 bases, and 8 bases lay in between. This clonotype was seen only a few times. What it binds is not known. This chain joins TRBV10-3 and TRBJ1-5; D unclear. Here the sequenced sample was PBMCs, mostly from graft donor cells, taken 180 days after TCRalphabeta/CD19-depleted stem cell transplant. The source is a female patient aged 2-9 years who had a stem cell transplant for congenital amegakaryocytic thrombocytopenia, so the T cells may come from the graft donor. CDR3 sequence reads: CAISERQVNQPQHF. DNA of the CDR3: TGTGCCATCAGTGAGCGGCAGGTCAATCAGCCCCAGCATTTT.